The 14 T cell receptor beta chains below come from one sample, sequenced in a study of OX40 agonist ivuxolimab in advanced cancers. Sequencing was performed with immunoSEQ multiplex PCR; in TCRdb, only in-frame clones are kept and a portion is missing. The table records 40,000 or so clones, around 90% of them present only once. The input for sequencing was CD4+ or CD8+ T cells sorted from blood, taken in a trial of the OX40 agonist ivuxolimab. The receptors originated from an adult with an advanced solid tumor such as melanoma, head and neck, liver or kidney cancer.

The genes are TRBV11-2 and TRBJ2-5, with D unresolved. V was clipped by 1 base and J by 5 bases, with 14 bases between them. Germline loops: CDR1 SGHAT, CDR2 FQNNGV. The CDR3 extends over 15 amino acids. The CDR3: CASSLGLGPEETQYF. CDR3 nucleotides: TGTGCCAGCAGCTTAGGGTTGGGCCCGGAGGAGACCCAGTACTTC.

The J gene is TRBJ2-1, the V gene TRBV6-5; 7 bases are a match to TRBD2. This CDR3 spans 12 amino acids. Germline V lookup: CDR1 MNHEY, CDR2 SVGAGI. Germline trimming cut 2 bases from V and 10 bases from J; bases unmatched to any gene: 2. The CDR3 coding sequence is TGTGCCAGCAGTTACAGAGCGGGGGAGCAGTTCTTC. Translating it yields CASSYRAGEQFF.

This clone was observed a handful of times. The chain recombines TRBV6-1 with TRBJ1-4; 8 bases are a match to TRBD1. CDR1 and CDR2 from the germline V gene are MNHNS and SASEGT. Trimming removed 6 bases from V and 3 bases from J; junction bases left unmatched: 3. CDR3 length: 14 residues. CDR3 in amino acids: CASRTGGANEKLFF. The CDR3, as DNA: TGTGCCAGCAGAACAGGGGGAGCTAATGAAAAACTGTTTTTT.

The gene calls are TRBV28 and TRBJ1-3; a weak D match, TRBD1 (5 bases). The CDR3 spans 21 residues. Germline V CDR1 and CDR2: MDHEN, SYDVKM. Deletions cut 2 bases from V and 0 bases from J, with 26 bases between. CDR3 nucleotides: TGTGCCAGCAGTTTACCTCTCTATGGCAGGGAAGACCCCAGCTCTGGAAACACCATATATTTT. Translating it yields CASSLPLYGREDPSSGNTIYF.

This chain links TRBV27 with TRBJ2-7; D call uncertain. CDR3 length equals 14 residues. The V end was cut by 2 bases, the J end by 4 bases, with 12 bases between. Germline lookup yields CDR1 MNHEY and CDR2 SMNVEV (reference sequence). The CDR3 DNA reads TGTGCCAGCAGTTTAATAGGTACGAGGTACGAGCAGTACTTC. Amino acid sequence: CASSLIGTRYEQYF.

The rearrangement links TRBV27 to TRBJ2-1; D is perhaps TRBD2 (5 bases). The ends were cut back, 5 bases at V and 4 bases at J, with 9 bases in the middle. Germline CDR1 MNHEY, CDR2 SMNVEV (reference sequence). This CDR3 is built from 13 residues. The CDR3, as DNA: TGTGCCAGCAGTACGCAGCGGTACAATGAGCAGTTCTTC. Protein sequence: CASSTQRYNEQFF.

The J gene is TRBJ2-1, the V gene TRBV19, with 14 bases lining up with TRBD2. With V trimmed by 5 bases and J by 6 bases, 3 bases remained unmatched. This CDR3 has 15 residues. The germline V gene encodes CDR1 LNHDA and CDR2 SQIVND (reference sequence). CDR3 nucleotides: TGTGCCAGTAGTCGGACTAGCGGGAGGTTCAATGAGCAGTTCTTC. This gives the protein CASSRTSGRFNEQFF.

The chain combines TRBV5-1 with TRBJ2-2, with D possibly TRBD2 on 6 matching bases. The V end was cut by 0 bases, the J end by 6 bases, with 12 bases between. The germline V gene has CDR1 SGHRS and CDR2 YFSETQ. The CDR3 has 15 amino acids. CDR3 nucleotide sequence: TGCGCCAGCAGCTTGGCCCTGGAGGGGCCCGGGGAGCTGTTTTTT. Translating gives CASSLALEGPGELFF. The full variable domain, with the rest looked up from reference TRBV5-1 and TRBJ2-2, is KAGVTQTPRYLIKTRGQQVTLSCSPISGHRSVSWYQQTPGQGLQFLFEYFSETQRNKGNFPGRFSGRQFSNSRSEMNVSTLELGDSALYLCASSLALEGPGELFFGEGSRLTVL.

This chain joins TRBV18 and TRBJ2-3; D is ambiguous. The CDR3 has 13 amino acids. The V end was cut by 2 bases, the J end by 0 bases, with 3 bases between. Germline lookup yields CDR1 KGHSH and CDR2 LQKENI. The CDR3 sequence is CASSPISTDTQYF. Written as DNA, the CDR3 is TGTGCCAGCTCACCAATAAGCACAGATACGCAGTATTTT.

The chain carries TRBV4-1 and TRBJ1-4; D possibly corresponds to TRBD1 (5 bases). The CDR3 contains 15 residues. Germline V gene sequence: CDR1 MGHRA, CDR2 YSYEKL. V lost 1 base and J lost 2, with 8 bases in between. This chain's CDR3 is CASSQVAGTNEKLFF. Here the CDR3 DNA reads TGCGCCAGCAGCCAAGTTGCAGGGACTAATGAAAAACTGTTTTTT.

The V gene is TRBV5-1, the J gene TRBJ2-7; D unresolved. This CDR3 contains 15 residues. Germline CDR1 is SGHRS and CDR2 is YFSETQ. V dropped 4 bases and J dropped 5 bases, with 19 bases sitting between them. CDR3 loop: CASSPMGFSTHEQYF. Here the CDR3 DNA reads TGCGCCAGCAGCCCAATGGGCTTCTCGACTCACGAGCAGTACTTC.

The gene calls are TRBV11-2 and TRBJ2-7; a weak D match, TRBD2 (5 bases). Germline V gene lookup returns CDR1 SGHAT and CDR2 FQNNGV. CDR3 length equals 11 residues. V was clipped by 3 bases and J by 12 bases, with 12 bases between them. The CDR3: CASSFLGEAYF. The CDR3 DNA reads TGTGCCAGCAGCTTCTTGGGAGAGGCGTACTTC.

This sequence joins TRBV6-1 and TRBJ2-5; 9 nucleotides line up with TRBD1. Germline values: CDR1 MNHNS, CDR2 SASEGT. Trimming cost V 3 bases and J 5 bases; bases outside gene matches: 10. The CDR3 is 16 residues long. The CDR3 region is CASSEGPGTGSETQYF. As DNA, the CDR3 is TGTGCCAGCAGTGAGGGTCCCGGGACAGGGAGCGAGACCCAGTACTTC.

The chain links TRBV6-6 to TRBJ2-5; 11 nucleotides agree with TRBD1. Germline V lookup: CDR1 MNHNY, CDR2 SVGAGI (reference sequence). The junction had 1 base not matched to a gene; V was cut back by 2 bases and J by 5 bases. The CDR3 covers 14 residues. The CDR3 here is CASSYGQGAETQYF. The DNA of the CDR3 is TGTGCCAGCAGTTACGGACAGGGGGCGGAGACCCAGTACTTC.